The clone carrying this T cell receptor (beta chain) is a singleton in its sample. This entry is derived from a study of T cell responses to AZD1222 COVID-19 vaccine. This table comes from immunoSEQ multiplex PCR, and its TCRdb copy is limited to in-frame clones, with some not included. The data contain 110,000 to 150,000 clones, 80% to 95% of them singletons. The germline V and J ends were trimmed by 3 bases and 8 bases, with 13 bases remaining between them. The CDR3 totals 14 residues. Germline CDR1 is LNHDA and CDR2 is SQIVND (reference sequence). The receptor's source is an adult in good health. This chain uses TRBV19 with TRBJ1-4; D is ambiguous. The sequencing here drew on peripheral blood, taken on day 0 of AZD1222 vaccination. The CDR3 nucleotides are TGTGCCAGTAGTATTGGAGGGTACGGGGAAAAACTGTTTTTT. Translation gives CASSIGGYGEKLFF.